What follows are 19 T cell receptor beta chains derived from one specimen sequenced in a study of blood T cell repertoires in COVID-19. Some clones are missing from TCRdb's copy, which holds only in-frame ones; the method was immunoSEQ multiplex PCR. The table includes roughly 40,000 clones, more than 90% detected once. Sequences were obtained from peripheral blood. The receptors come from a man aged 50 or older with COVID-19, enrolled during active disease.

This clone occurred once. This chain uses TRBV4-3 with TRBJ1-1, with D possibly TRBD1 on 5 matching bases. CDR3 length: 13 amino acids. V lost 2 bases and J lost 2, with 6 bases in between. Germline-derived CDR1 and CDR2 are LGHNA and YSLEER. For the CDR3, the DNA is TGCGCCAGCAGCCAAACAGGAAACACTGAAGCTTTCTTT. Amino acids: CASSQTGNTEAFF.

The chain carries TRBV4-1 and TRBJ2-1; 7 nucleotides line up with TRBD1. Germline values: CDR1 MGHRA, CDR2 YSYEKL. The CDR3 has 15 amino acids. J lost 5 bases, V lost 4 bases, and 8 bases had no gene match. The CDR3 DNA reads TGCGCCAGCAGCCCGGGACAGTCCTTAAACAATGAGCAGTTCTTC. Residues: CASSPGQSLNNEQFF.

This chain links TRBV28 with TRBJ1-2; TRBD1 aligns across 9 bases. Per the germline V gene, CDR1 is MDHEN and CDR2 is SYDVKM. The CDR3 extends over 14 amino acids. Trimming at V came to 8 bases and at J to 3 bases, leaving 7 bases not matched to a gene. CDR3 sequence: CASDETGGDYGYTF. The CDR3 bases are TGTGCCAGCGATGAAACAGGGGGCGACTATGGCTACACCTTC.

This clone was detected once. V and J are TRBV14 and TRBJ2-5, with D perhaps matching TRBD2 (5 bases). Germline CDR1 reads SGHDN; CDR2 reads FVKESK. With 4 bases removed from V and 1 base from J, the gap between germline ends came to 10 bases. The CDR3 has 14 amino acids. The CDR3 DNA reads TGTGCCAGCAGCCCCGGGAACAGCCAAGAGACCCAGTACTTC. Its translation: CASSPGNSQETQYF. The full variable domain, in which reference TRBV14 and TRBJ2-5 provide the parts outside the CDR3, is EAGVTQFPSHSVIEKGQTVTLRCDPISGHDNLYWYRRVMGKEIKFLLHFVKESKQDESGMPNNRFLAERTGGTYSTLKVQPAELEDSGVYFCASSPGNSQETQYFGPGTRLLVL.

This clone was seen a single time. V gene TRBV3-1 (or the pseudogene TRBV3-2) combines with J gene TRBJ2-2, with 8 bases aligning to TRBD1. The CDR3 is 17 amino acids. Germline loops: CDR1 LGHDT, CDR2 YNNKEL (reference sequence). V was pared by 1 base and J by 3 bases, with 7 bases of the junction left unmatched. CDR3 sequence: CASSQGQGFGDTGELFF. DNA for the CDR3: TGTGCCAGCAGCCAAGGACAGGGGTTTGGGGACACCGGGGAGCTGTTTTTT.

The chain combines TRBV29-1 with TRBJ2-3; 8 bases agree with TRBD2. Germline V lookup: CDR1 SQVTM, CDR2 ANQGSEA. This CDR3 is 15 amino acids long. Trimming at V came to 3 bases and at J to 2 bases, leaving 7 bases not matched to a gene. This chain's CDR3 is CSVDKRESFTDTQYF. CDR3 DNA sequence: TGCAGCGTTGATAAGCGGGAGTCTTTCACAGATACGCAGTATTTT.

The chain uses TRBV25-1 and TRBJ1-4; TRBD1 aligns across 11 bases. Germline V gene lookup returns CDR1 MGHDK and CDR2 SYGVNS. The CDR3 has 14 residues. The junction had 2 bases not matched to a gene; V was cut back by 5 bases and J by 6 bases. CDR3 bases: TGTGCCAGCAGTCGGACAGGGGGCGATGAAAAACTGTTTTTT. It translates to CASSRTGGDEKLFF.

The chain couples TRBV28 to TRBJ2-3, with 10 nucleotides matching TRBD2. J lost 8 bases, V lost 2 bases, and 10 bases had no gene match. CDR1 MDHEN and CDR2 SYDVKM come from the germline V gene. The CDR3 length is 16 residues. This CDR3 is CASSLKGLAGAGTQYF. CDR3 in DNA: TGTGCCAGCAGTTTAAAGGGGCTAGCGGGAGCGGGTACGCAGTATTTT. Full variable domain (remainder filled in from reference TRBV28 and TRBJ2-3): DVKVTQSSRYLVKRTGEKVFLECVQDMDHENMFWYRQDPGLGLRLIYFSYDVKMKEKGDIPEGYSVSREKKERFSLILESASTNQTSMYLCASSLKGLAGAGTQYFGPGTRLTVL.

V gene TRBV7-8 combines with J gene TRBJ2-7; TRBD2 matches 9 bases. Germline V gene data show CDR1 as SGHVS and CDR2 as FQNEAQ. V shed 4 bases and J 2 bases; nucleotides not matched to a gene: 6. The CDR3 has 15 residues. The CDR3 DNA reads TGTGCCAGCAGCTCACGACTAGCGGAAGCCTACGAGCAGTACTTC. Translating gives CASSSRLAEAYEQYF.

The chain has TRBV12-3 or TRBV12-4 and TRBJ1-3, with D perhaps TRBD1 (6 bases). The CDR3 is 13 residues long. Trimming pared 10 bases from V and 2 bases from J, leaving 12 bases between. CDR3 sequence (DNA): TGTGCCACCACGTGGACAGCTGGAAACACCATATATTTT. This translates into CATTWTAGNTIYF.

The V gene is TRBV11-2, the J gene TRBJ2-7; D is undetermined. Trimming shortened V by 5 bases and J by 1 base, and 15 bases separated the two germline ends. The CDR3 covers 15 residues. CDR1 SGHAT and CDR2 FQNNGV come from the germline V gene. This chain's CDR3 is CASSDSQTVSYEQYF. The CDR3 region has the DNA TGTGCCAGCAGCGACTCTCAGACGGTTTCCTACGAGCAGTACTTC.

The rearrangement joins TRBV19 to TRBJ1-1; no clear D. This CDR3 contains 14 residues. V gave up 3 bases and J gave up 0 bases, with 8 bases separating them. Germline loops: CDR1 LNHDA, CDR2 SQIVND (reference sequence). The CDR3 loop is CASSIQFMNTEAFF. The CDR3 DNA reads TGTGCCAGTAGTATTCAGTTCATGAACACTGAAGCTTTCTTT.

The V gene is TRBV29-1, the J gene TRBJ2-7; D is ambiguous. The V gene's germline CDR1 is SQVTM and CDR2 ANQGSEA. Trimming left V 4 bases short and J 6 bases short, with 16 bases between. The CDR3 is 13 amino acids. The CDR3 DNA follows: TGCAGCGTTGGGCCTCCGGAACCGGGCGAGCAGTACTTC. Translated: CSVGPPEPGEQYF.

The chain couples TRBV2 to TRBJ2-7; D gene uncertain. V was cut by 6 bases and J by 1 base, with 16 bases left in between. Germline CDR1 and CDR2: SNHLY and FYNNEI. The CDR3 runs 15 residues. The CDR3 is CASRKTYTLSYEQYF. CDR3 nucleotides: TGTGCCAGCAGGAAGACTTACACATTATCCTACGAGCAGTACTTC.

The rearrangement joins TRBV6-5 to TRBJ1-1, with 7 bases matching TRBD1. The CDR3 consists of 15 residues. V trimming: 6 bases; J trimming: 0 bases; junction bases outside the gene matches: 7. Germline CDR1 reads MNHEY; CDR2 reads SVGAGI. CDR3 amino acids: CASREDRRMNTEAFF. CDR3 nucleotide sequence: TGTGCCAGCAGAGAGGACAGGCGAATGAACACTGAAGCTTTCTTT.

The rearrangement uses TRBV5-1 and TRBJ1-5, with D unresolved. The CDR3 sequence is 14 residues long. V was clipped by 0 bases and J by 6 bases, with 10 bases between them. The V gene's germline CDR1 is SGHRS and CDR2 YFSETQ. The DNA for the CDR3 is TGCGCCAGCAGCTTGGGCCCAGAGGGTCAGCCCCAGCATTTT. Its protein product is CASSLGPEGQPQHF.

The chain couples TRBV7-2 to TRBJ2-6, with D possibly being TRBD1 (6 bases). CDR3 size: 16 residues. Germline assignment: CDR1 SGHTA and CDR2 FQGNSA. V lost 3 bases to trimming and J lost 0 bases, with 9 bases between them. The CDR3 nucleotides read TGTGCCAGCAGCTTTAAGGGGGTCTCTGGGGCCAACGTCCTGACTTTC. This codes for CASSFKGVSGANVLTF.

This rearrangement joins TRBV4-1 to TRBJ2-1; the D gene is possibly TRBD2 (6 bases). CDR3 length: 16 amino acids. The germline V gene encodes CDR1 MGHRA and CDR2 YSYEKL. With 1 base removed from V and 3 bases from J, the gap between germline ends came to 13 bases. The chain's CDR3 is CASSQVRLAVYNEQFF. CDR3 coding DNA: TGCGCCAGCAGCCAAGTAAGGTTAGCGGTCTACAATGAGCAGTTCTTC.

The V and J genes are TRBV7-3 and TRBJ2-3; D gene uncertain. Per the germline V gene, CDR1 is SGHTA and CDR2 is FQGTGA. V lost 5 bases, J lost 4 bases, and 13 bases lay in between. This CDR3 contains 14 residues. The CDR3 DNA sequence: TGTGCCAGCAGCCCCAATACCGGGTCAGATACGCAGTATTTT. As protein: CASSPNTGSDTQYF.